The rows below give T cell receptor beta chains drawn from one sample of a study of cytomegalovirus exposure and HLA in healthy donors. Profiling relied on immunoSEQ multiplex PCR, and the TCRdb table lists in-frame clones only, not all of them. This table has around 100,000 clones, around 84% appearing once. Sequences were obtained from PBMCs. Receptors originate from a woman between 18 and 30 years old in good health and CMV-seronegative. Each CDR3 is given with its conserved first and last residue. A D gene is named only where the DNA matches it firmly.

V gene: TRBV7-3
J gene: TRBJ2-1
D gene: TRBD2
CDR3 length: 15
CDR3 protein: CASSPMAGGPGEQFF
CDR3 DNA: TGTGCCAGCAGCCCCATGGCGGGAGGGCCGGGTGAGCAGTTCTTC

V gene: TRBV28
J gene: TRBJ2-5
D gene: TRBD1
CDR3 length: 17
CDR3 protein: CASSRGGAGGAPETQYF
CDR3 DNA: TGTGCCAGCAGCCGAGGTGGGGCAGGGGGCGCCCCAGAGACCCAGTACTTC

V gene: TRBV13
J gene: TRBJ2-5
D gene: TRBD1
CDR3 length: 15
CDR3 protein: CASSLGGQGQETQYF
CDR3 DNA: TGTGCCAGCAGCTTAGGGGGACAGGGGCAAGAGACCCAGTACTTC

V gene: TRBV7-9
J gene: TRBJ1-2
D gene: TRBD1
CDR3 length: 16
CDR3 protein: CASSLVDRVSGYGYTF
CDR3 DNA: TGTGCCAGCAGCTTAGTCGACAGGGTGAGCGGCTATGGCTACACCTTC

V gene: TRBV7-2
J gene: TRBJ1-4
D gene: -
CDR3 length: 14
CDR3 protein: CASSLAGVGEKLFF
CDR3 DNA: TGTGCCAGCAGCTTAGCAGGGGTTGGCGAAAAACTGTTTTTT

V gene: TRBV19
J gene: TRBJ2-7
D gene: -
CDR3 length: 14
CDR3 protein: CASSAELTPYEQYF
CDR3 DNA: TGTGCCAGTAGTGCGGAACTTACGCCCTACGAGCAGTACTTC

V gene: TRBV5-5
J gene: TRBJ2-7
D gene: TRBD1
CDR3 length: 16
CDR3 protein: CASSSTPGQGAYEQYF
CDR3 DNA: TGTGCCAGCAGCTCCACTCCGGGACAGGGGGCCTACGAGCAGTACTTC

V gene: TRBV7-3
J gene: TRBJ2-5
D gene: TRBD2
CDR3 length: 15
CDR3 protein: CASSLIGGARKTQYF
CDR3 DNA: TGTGCCAGCAGCTTAATCGGGGGGGCCCGGAAGACCCAGTACTTC

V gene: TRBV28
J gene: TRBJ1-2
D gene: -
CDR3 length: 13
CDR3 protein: CASRVDGAYGYTF
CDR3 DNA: TGTGCCAGCAGAGTAGACGGAGCTTATGGCTACACCTTC

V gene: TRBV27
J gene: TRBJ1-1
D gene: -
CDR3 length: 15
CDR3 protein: CASSLSSPSNTEAFF
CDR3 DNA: TGTGCCAGCAGTTTATCGTCCCCGAGCAACACTGAAGCTTTCTTT

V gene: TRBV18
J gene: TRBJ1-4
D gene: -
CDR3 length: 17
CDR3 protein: CASSPLSDSATNEKLFF
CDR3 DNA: TGTGCCAGCTCACCACTTTCCGACTCTGCAACTAATGAAAAACTGTTTTTT

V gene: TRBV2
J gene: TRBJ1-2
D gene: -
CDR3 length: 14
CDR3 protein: CASSDVRVNYGYTF
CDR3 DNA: TGTGCCAGCAGTGATGTGCGAGTTAACTATGGCTACACCTTC

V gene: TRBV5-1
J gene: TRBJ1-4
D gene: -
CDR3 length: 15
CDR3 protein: CASSKHRATNEKLFF
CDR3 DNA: TGCGCCAGCAGCAAACACAGGGCGACTAATGAAAAACTGTTTTTT

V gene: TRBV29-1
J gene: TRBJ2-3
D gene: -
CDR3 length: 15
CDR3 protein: CSVEVPGGPGDTQYF
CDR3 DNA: TGCAGCGTTGAAGTTCCTGGGGGCCCTGGGGATACGCAGTATTTT

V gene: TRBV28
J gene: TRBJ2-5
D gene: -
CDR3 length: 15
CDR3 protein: CASSLDGGAWETQYF
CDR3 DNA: TGTGCCAGCAGTCTGGATGGGGGGGCGTGGGAGACCCAGTACTTC

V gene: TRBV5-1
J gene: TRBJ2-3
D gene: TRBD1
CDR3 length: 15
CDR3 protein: CASSARTGGADTQYF
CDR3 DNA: TGCGCCAGCAGCGCTAGGACAGGGGGTGCAGATACGCAGTATTTT

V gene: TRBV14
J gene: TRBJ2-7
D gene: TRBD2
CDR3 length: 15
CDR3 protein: CASSHKSGARYEQYF
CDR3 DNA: TGTGCCAGCAGCCACAAAAGCGGGGCCCGCTACGAGCAGTACTTC